Following are 27 T cell receptor beta chains from one sample sequenced in a study of blood T cell repertoires in COVID-19. Sequencing used immunoSEQ multiplex PCR; TCRdb keeps in-frame clones, though not all of them. Of 280,000 or so clones in the sample, approximately 86% were seen once. The source material was peripheral blood. Every receptor here comes from a young man with active or convalescent COVID-19.

The J gene is TRBJ1-1, the V gene TRBV19; 10 bases map to TRBD1. Trimming removed 4 bases from V and 5 bases from J; junction bases left unmatched: 4. The CDR3 contains 14 residues. The V gene's germline CDR1 is LNHDA and CDR2 SQIVND (reference sequence). In nucleotides, the CDR3 is TGTGCCAGTAGTACCGGACAGGGGGTGACTGAAGCTTTCTTT. Amino acids: CASSTGQGVTEAFF.

This clone turned up a few times. The rearrangement links TRBV21-1 to TRBJ1-6; the table's D call, TRBD1, was not checked against the DNA. TRBV21-1 is a pseudogene segment. The CDR3 spans 17 residues. The CDR3 sequence: CASSRATGSSYNSPLHF. The CDR3 nucleotides are TGTGCCAGCAGCCGAGCCACAGGGAGCTCCTATAATTCACCCCTCCACTTT.

The chain has TRBV7-9 and TRBJ2-3; TRBD1 matches at 7 bases. Losses at the gene ends were 5 bases for V and 6 bases for J; bases not matched to a gene: 2. The CDR3 contains 12 residues. The germline CDR1 and CDR2 sequences are SEHNR and FQNEAQ (reference sequence). CDR3 loop: CASSPTGDTQYF. CDR3 in DNA: TGTGCCAGCAGCCCGACAGGGGATACGCAGTATTTT.

The V and J genes are TRBV24-1 and TRBJ2-2; 7 positions agree with TRBD1. In germline, CDR1 is KGHDR, CDR2 SFDVKD. CDR3 length equals 17 residues. The J segment lost 3 bases and the V segment lost 10 bases, leaving 16 bases of the junction unmatched. The DNA of the CDR3 is TGTGCCACAGCTCCGAGGGTACGAACAGGGGACACCGGGGAGCTGTTTTTT. It is translated as CATAPRVRTGDTGELFF.

This chain uses TRBV5-4 with TRBJ1-1, with 9 bases fitting TRBD1. V lost 3 bases to trimming and J lost 3 bases; unmatched junction nucleotides: 3. This CDR3 region has 14 residues. Germline V gives CDR1 SGHNT, CDR2 YYREEE (reference sequence). The CDR3 here is CASSYRDRDTEAFF. The CDR3 DNA reads TGTGCCAGCAGCTACCGGGACAGGGACACTGAAGCTTTCTTT.

This chain uses TRBV6-5 with TRBJ2-1, with TRBD2 matching over 12 bases. This CDR3 comprises 15 residues. V was pared by 6 bases and J by 7 bases, with 7 bases of the junction left unmatched. Germline CDR1 MNHEY, CDR2 SVGAGI. CDR3 coding DNA: TGTGCCAGCAGCCCGACTAGCGGGGGACGTAATGAGCAGTTCTTC. It codes for CASSPTSGGRNEQFF.

V and J are TRBV6-2 or TRBV6-3 and TRBJ1-4; 8 nucleotides line up with TRBD1. The CDR3 spans 15 residues. Germline V CDR1 and CDR2: MNHEY, SVGEGT. V shed 4 bases, J shed 8 bases, and the junction held 9 bases outside the gene matches. CDR3: CASSSKDRDEEKLFF. CDR3 in DNA: TGTGCCAGCAGTTCCAAGGACAGGGATGAAGAAAAACTGTTTTTT.

The chain joins TRBV5-1 to TRBJ2-1; D possibly corresponds to TRBD2 (6 bases). V shed 1 base and J shed 6 bases, with 17 bases lying between them. CDR1 SGHRS and CDR2 YFSETQ come from the germline V gene. The length of the CDR3 is 16 residues. Here the CDR3 DNA reads TGCGCCAGCAGCTTGCCTCCGGGTCCCGGGGGCAATGAGCAGTTCTTC. This encodes CASSLPPGPGGNEQFF. Variable domain in full (rest from reference TRBV5-1 and TRBJ2-1): KAGVTQTPRYLIKTRGQQVTLSCSPISGHRSVSWYQQTPGQGLQFLFEYFSETQRNKGNFPGRFSGRQFSNSRSEMNVSTLELGDSALYLCASSLPPGPGGNEQFFGPGTRLTVL.

The rearrangement links TRBV7-6 to TRBJ2-1; 10 positions match TRBD2. J gave up 7 bases and V 0 bases, and 6 bases lay outside the gene matches. Germline CDR1 reads SGHVS; CDR2 reads FNYEAQ. This CDR3 region has 16 residues. CDR3 residues: CASSLASGGASNEQFF. Written as DNA, the CDR3 is TGTGCCAGCAGCTTAGCGAGCGGGGGGGCCAGTAATGAGCAGTTCTTC. Filled out from reference TRBV7-6 and TRBJ2-1, the complete variable domain reads GAGVSQSPRYKVTKRGQDVALRCDPISGHVSLYWYRQALGQGPEFLTYFNYEAQQDKSGLPNDRFSAERPEGSISTLTIQRTEQRDSAMYRCASSLASGGASNEQFFGPGTRLTVL.

The rearrangement uses TRBV2 and TRBJ2-5; TRBD2 aligns across 7 bases. This CDR3 is built from 15 residues. The trim removed 2 bases at V and 1 base at J, leaving 4 bases unmatched. Per germline, CDR1 SNHLY and CDR2 FYNNEI. CDR3: CASSELGGSQETQYF. Here the CDR3 DNA reads TGTGCCAGCAGTGAACTGGGAGGGAGCCAAGAGACCCAGTACTTC.

V gene TRBV19 combines with J gene TRBJ1-4, with TRBD1 matching over 7 bases. After removal of 3 bases from V and 3 bases from J, the junction contained 19 bases not matched to a gene. The germline V gene has CDR1 LNHDA and CDR2 SQIVND (reference sequence). The length of the CDR3 is 20 residues. CDR3 in amino acids: CASSMVRRVITGQPNEKLFF. DNA of the CDR3: TGTGCCAGTAGTATGGTGAGGAGGGTGATTACGGGACAGCCTAATGAAAAACTGTTTTTT.

This clone was counted only a few times. The rearrangement uses TRBV10-3 and TRBJ1-2; D call uncertain. The germline V gene encodes CDR1 ENHRY and CDR2 SYGVKD. V dropped 7 bases and J dropped 7 bases, with 13 bases sitting between them. This CDR3 contains 12 residues. DNA of the CDR3: TGTGCCATCAATGACGGCGGTAGTGGCTACACCTTC. This gives the protein CAINDGGSGYTF.

This clone came up once. The CDR3 coding sequence is TGCAGTGCTGGGACAGTCCTGGAGCAGTACTTC. Protein product: CSAGTVLEQYF. The V gene is TRBV20-1, the J gene TRBJ2-7; 7 nucleotides align to TRBD1. This CDR3 spans 11 amino acids. Germline CDR1 DFQATT, CDR2 SNEGSKA (reference sequence). The trim removed 5 bases at V and 7 bases at J, leaving 5 bases unmatched.

The CDR3 spells CASRPRGPGRGYTF. DNA of the CDR3: TGTGCCAGCAGACCAAGGGGTCCGGGTCGGGGCTACACCTTC. The V and J genes are TRBV4-2 and TRBJ1-2; D perhaps matches TRBD1 (5 bases). Germline V CDR1 and CDR2: LGHNA, YNFKEQ. The CDR3 length is 14 residues. The V and J ends lost 6 bases and 8 bases respectively, with 19 bases between them.

This clone has only one observation. The chain's CDR3 is CASSFTTGGNYGYTF. CDR3 DNA sequence: TGTGCCAGCAGTTTCACGACAGGGGGCAACTATGGCTACACCTTC. The rearrangement uses TRBV27 and TRBJ1-2; 10 positions match TRBD1. V was clipped by 3 bases and J by 2 bases; unmatched bases: 3. The CDR3 covers 15 residues. Germline CDR1 and CDR2: MNHEY and SMNVEV (reference sequence).

This chain uses TRBV6-5 with TRBJ1-2; 7 bases are a match to TRBD1. Germline CDR1 reads MNHEY; CDR2 reads SVGAGI. The J segment lost 8 bases and the V segment lost 6 bases, leaving 6 bases of the junction unmatched. The CDR3 is 12 amino acids. This CDR3 is CASRRDRVGYTF. Written as DNA, the CDR3 is TGTGCCAGCAGGCGCGACAGGGTCGGCTACACCTTC.

The chain links TRBV6-2 or TRBV6-3 to TRBJ1-2; D may be TRBD1 (5 bases). This CDR3 is built from 12 residues. Germline V gene sequence: CDR1 MNHEY, CDR2 SVGEGT. Deletions cut 4 bases from V and 6 bases from J, with 9 bases between. In DNA, the CDR3 is TGTGCCAGCAGTTCGCAGGGTGATGGCTACACCTTC. It encodes CASSSQGDGYTF.

This clone was observed a single time. The rearrangement links TRBV4-2 to TRBJ1-1; 8 nucleotides align to TRBD1. With V trimmed by 0 bases and J by 7 bases, 13 bases remained unmatched. CDR3 length equals 17 residues. The germline gives CDR1 LGHNA, CDR2 YNFKEQ. CDR3 sequence reads: CASSQELLSQGAIEAFF. Written as DNA, the CDR3 is TGTGCCAGCAGCCAAGAACTACTGTCGCAGGGGGCCATTGAAGCTTTCTTT.

This clone came up a few times. This chain links TRBV7-9 with TRBJ1-5; 10 bases agree with TRBD1. Germline V lookup: CDR1 SEHNR, CDR2 FQNEAQ (reference sequence). This CDR3 is 16 amino acids long. J was trimmed by 4 bases and V by 5 bases; bases with no gene match: 8. The CDR3 sequence: CASSPSGTGVNQPQHF. CDR3 DNA: TGTGCCAGCAGCCCTTCCGGGACAGGGGTTAATCAGCCCCAGCATTTT.

This clone was counted a few times. The chain carries TRBV4-2 and TRBJ2-1; 11 nucleotides match TRBD2. J was trimmed by 8 bases and V by 4 bases; bases with no gene match: 10. The CDR3 runs 16 residues. Germline assignment: CDR1 LGHNA and CDR2 YNFKEQ. CDR3 coding DNA: TGTGCCAGCAGCCCAAATAGCGGGGGGGCCGCGGATGAGCAGTTCTTC. As protein: CASSPNSGGAADEQFF.

This clone showed up just once. The V call is TRBV20-1, the J call TRBJ2-7; TRBD1 matches 9 bases. The germline CDR1 and CDR2 sequences are DFQATT and SNEGSKA (reference sequence). The J segment lost 7 bases and the V segment lost 3 bases, leaving 4 bases of the junction unmatched. This CDR3 comprises 12 residues. Written as DNA, the CDR3 is TGCAGTGCTAGTACAGGGGGCTGGGAGCAGTACTTC. Translating it yields CSASTGGWEQYF.

About this clone itself: One end of the junction does not line up with germline, which may come from a read error. J is TRBJ1-2 and V is TRBV9; maybe TRBD1 (5 bases). The germline gives CDR1 SGDLS, CDR2 YYNGEE. This CDR3 spans 14 amino acids. The CDR3 loop reads CAGSALDRKYGYTF. The CDR3 DNA reads TGTGCCGGCAGCGCCCTCGACAGAAAATATGGCTACACCTTC.

The chain couples TRBV5-4 to TRBJ1-3; 7 bases fit TRBD1. CDR3 length: 15 residues. V was clipped by 4 bases and J by 0 bases; unmatched bases: 4. Germline V gene sequence: CDR1 SGHNT, CDR2 YYREEE (reference sequence). The CDR3 DNA reads as TGTGCCAGCAGCATTCCAGGGGGCTCTGGAAACACCATATATTTT. Amino acids: CASSIPGGSGNTIYF. The whole variable domain, filled in from reference TRBV5-4 and TRBJ1-3, reads ETGVTQSPTHLIKTRGQQVTLRCSSQSGHNTVSWYQQALGQGPQFIFQYYREEENGRGNFPPRFSGLQFPNYSSELNVNALELDDSALYLCASSIPGGSGNTIYFGEGSWLTVV.

The chain uses TRBV19 and TRBJ2-1, with 12 nucleotides matching TRBD2. The V segment lost 4 bases and the J segment 2 bases; nucleotides outside the gene matches: 3. The CDR3 contains 16 residues. Germline V lookup: CDR1 LNHDA, CDR2 SQIVND (reference sequence). The CDR3 protein is CASSNLAGGAYNEQFF. The CDR3 region has the DNA TGTGCCAGTAGTAATCTAGCGGGGGGGGCCTACAATGAGCAGTTCTTC.

The chain joins TRBV6-5 to TRBJ1-4; maybe TRBD1 (6 bases). V was shortened by 10 bases and J by 5 bases, with 14 bases between the two germline ends. Germline loops: CDR1 MNHEY, CDR2 SVGAGI. CDR3 size: 13 residues. CDR3 bases: TGTGCCACCTGGACAGCAGGGAATGAAAAACTGTTTTTT. As protein: CATWTAGNEKLFF.

This clone has a count of ten or more. CDR3 coding DNA: TGTGCCAGCAGCCCAACGTACACAGGGTACTATGGCTACACCTTC. As protein: CASSPTYTGYYGYTF. V gene TRBV7-8 combines with J gene TRBJ1-2; D perhaps matches TRBD1 (6 bases). Germline V gives CDR1 SGHVS, CDR2 FQNEAQ. The CDR3 extends over 15 amino acids. V dropped 5 bases and J dropped 3 bases, with 16 bases sitting between them.

The chain is built from TRBV9 and TRBJ1-3, with D perhaps TRBD1 (5 bases). The germline gives CDR1 SGDLS, CDR2 YYNGEE. Between the trimmed V and J ends, which lost 3 bases and 2 bases, there was a span of 12 bases. The CDR3 sequence is 15 residues long. CDR3 amino acids: CASSARDRTGNTIYF. The CDR3 DNA follows: TGTGCCAGCAGCGCGAGAGACAGAACTGGAAACACCATATATTTT. Using reference TRBV9 and TRBJ1-3 for the parts outside the CDR3, the full variable domain is DSGVTQTPKHLITATGQRVTLRCSPRSGDLSVYWYQQSLDQGLQFLIQYYNGEERAKGNILERFSAQQFPDLHSELNLSSLELGDSALYFCASSARDRTGNTIYFGEGSWLTVV.